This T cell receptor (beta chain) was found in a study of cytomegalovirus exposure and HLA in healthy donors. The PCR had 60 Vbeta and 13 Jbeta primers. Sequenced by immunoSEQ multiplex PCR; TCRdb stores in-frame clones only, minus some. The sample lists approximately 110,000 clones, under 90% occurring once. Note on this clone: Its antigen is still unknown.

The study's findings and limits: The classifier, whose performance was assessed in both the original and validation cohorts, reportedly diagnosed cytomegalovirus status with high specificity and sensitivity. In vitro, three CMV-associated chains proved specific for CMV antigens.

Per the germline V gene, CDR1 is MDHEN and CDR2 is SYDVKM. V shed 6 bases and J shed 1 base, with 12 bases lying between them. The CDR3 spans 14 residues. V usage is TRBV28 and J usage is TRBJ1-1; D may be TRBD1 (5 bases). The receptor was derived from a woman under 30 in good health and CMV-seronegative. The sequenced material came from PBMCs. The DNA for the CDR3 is TGTGCCAGCAGCCCCTCTACAGGGAACACTGAAGCTTTCTTT. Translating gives CASSPSTGNTEAFF.